The T cell receptor (beta chain) described here comes from a study of somatic mutations in cytotoxic T cells in rheumatoid arthritis. Study findings and constraints: Of the expanded CD8+ clones, the antigen targets were not known.

Comments on this clone: Its antigen is unknown.

The CDR3 length is 15 residues. V was clipped by 2 bases and J by 3 bases; unmatched bases: 2. The germline V gene has CDR1 SGHRS and CDR2 YFSETQ. Libraries were prepared by immunoSEQ multiplex PCR; TCRdb keeps only in-frame clonotypes and omits some of them. Among 20,000 to 25,000 clones, around 75% were seen once, and the ten largest hold around 11%. The chain combines TRBV5-1 with TRBJ2-1; 10 bases agree with TRBD1. The clonotype was recovered from an adult with rheumatoid arthritis. The sequenced sample consisted of CD8+ T cells sorted from blood. DNA for the CDR3: TGCGCCAGCAGCTTCGGGACAGGGGACTACAATGAGCAGTTCTTC. This gives the protein CASSFGTGDYNEQFF. Drawing the rest from reference TRBV5-1 and TRBJ2-1, the complete variable domain is KAGVTQTPRYLIKTRGQQVTLSCSPISGHRSVSWYQQTPGQGLQFLFEYFSETQRNKGNFPGRFSGRQFSNSRSEMNVSTLELGDSALYLCASSFGTGDYNEQFFGPGTRLTVL.